This TCR beta chain is drawn from a study of healthy donors' naive CD4 and CD8 T cells. Looking at the study overall: Donors spanned ages 20-25, 40-50 and 60-70 years, half female.

Notes on this clonotype: Its antigen is currently unknown. The junction and the germline gene differ at one end; a read error may be behind it.

A linear amplification protocol produced the TCR libraries from about 450 ng of total RNA. TCRdb reprocessed the reads with MiXCR, giving one entry per CDR3 protein. Of roughly 200,000 distinct CDR3 sequences listed, about 76% are singletons. Points from the study as a whole: Negatively charged CDR3s marked CD8+ lineage; positively charged CDR3s marked CD4+ lineage.

The CDR3 runs 12 residues. From germline, CDR1 is LNHDA and CDR2 SQIVND (reference sequence). Specimen: naive CD4+ and CD8+ T cells sorted from blood, pooled from several donors. The V gene is TRBV19, the J gene TRBJ2-2; maybe TRBD2 (5 bases). The clonotype comes from a pool of human donors in good health; the sample pools cells from several healthy donors. The chain's CDR3 is CASSMGTGELLF. CDR3 nucleotides: TGTGCCAGTAGTATGGGTACCGGGGAGCTGCTTTTT.